This record covers a single T cell receptor beta chain. Its antigen is not yet known. No much larger clone is present one base from it, and per-base qualities are unavailable. These data belong to a study of blood T cell repertoires in COVID-19 (dated by TCRdb to the early 2020s). For the wider study: Collaborator samples came from the United States, Italy and Spain and covered acute and convalescent phases of COVID-19. The sample metadata nearly always contained a de-identified subject ID, COVID-19 status, age in years and sex. The repertoires were made available in a free public database intended to serve as a resource for research on the immune response to SARS-CoV-2. The material from the prospective study consisted of cDNA or gDNA derived from T cells, B-cell-depleted T cells, or PBMCs. Where available, HLA class I and class II types were obtained from metadata supplied by the sample provider rather than from assay-based typing. Samples came from the ongoing ImmuneRACE study (first 160 participants) plus 1,254 subjects from 6 global collaborators. Deeply sampled blood TCRbeta repertoires from subjects exposed to, actively infected with, or recovered from COVID-19 were included in the dataset. What the authors observed across the whole study: Clinical and demographic metadata were provided uncurated, with the amount varying by source and participant.

One collaborating source in Seattle enrolled patients while the patients were actively infected and followed the patients over time throughout the course of disease. The collaborating institutions used their own protocols to collect whole blood in K2EDTA tubes. For TCRbeta analysis, collaborators shipped samples in one of three forms: frozen whole blood, isolated PBMCs, or DNA extracted from either of those sample types. TCRbeta CDR3 regions were amplified from genomic DNA using the immunoSEQ Assay, a bias-controlled multiplex PCR. The study's processing was this. Within the assay, amplification of reference gene primers was used to estimate how many nucleated cells each sample contained. To quantify the absolute abundance of each unique TCRbeta CDR3 rearrangement, sequence reads were collapsed and filtered. For each sample, productive Simpson clonality was calculated as the square root of Simpson's diversity index across productive rearrangements. TCRdb took over this immuneACCESS table, retaining in-frame rearrangements with V and J assigned. Such tables are incomplete; in checked studies, under half of the missing clones stem from an unresolved V gene, and the remainder is unexplained. V and J calls plus clone size are reproduced from that table; the DNA served to infer D and trimming. The sample table records some 240,000 clones; around 83% of these occur just once. The top ten clonotypes cover 5.2% of the sample.

V sheds 1 base and J sheds 6 bases, leaving 10 bases between their ends. From the germline V gene, CDR1 is SGHRS and CDR2 is YFSETQ. The CDR3 goes from the cysteine to the phenylalanine over 14 residues. Only CDR3 DNA is held: 42 bases, read in frame from base 1. The chain is encoded by TRBV5-1 joined to TRBJ2-2; perhaps TRBD2 is the D gene, with 7 bases matching. The sample taken for sequencing was peripheral blood. The clonotype was recovered from a woman in her 70s with COVID-19, enrolled during active disease. The DNA sequence reads TGCGCCAGCAGCTTGCAAGGGGGGGCCGGGGAGCTGTTTTTT. It codes for CASSLQGGAGELFF.